The clone carrying this T cell receptor beta chain came up once. This entry is derived from a study of shared clonotypes between healthy human individuals. Germline trimming cut 2 bases from V and 6 bases from J; bases unmatched to any gene: 2. CDR3 length equals 13 residues. Germline CDR1 MNHNY, CDR2 SVGAGI (reference sequence). Naive CD8 cells comprised CD45RO-negative, CCR7-positively selected cells, excluding terminally differentiated effector memory CD45RA+ cells. Here immunoSEQ multiplex PCR was the method, and the copy in TCRdb shows in-frame clones only, minus some. The sample consists of around 2,000,000 clones, about 95% of them appearing once.

Source material: naive CD8+ T cells sorted from blood. The TCR sequence derives from a young man in good health. The gene calls are TRBV6-6 and TRBJ1-2, with 8 bases matching TRBD1. CDR3 amino acids: CASSYETGDGYTF. In DNA form, the CDR3 reads TGTGCCAGCAGTTACGAGACAGGGGATGGCTACACCTTC.